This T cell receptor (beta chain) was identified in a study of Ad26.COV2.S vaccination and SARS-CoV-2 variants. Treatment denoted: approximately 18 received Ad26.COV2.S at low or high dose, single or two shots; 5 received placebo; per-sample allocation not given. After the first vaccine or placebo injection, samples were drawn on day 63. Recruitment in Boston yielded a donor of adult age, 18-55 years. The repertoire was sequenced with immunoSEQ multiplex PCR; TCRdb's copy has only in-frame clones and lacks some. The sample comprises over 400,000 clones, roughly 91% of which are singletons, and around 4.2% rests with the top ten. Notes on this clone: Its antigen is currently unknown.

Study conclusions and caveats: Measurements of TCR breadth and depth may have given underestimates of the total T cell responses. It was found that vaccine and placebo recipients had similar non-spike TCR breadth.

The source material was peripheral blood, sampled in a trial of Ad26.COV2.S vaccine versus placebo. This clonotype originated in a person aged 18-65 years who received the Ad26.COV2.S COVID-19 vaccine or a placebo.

CDR3 amino acids: CSVEDLLRDEQFF. The CDR3, as DNA: TGCAGCGTTGAAGATCTTTTGAGAGATGAGCAGTTCTTC. This chain connects TRBV29-1 to TRBJ2-1; D is uncertain. The CDR3 spans 13 residues. V dropped 0 bases and J dropped 8 bases, with 11 bases sitting between them. From germline, CDR1 is SQVTM and CDR2 ANQGSEA.